The clone carrying this T cell receptor beta chain was seen a few times. Its antigen is not identified. Trimming stripped 5 bases from V and 0 bases from J, with 17 bases between. The CDR3 totals 17 residues. The data were obtained in a study of T cells in Graves' hyperthyroidism and ophthalmopathy. Regarding the study as a whole: The majority of expanded thyroid clonotypes above 0.001 also appeared in blood.

RNA transcripts served as the template for amplifying TCR beta CDR3 regions. HTBI primers were employed in a first-round RT-PCR of the TCR CDR3. A single record per CDR3 protein comes from TCRdb applying MiXCR to the multiplex PCR reads. The table lists hundreds of thousands of distinct CDR3 sequences, 13% to 15% of them singletons. The chain employs TRBV12-3 or TRBV12-4 and TRBJ2-1, with D unresolved. Sequenced input: blood. The receptor was derived from a woman between 18 and 30 years old with Graves' hyperthyroidism. The CDR3 DNA follows: TGTGCCAGCAGTCTCCTCTCCTGGGGTGGCTCCTACAATGAGCAGTTCTTC. Its translation: CASSLLSWGGSYNEQFF.